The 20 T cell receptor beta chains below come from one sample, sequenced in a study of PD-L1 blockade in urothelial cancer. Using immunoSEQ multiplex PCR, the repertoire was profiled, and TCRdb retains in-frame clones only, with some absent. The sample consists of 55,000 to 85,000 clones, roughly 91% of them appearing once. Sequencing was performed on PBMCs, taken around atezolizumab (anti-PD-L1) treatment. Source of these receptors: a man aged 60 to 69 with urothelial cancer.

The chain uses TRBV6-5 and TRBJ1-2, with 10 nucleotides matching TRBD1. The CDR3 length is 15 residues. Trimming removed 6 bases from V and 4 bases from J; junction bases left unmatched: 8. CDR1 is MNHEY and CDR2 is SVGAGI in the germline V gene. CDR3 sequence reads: CASSARDRGLYGYTF. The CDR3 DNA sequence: TGTGCCAGCAGCGCACGGGACAGGGGACTCTATGGCTACACCTTC.

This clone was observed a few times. In DNA form, the CDR3 reads TGTGCCAGCAGTTCGGAGGGGGCTACCAATTCACCCCTCCACTTT. It yields the protein CASSSEGATNSPLHF. The chain couples TRBV6-5 to TRBJ1-6, with 7 bases that match TRBD1. Germline CDR1 is MNHEY and CDR2 is SVGAGI. Trimming removed 4 bases from V and 7 bases from J; junction bases left unmatched: 7. CDR3 size: 15 residues.

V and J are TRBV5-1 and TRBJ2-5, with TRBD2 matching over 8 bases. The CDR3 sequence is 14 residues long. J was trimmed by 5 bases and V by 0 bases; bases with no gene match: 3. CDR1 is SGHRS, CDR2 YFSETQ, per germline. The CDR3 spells CASSLATGGETQYF. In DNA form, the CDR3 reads TGCGCCAGCAGCTTGGCCACGGGGGGGGAGACCCAGTACTTC.

CDR3 nucleotides: TGTGCCAGTTCTATACGCGGCGAGCAGTTCTTC. Translating gives CASSIRGEQFF. The chain couples TRBV19 to TRBJ2-1; D gene ambiguous. The ends were cut back, 8 bases at V and 10 bases at J, with 12 bases in the middle. The CDR3 extends over 11 amino acids. Germline CDR1 LNHDA, CDR2 SQIVND (reference sequence).

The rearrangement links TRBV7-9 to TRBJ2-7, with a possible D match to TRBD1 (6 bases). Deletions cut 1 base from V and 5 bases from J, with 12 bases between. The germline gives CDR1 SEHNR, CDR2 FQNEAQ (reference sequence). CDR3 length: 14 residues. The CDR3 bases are TGTGCCAGCAGCTTAGAGCAGGGGCCAAACGAGCAGTACTTC. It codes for CASSLEQGPNEQYF.

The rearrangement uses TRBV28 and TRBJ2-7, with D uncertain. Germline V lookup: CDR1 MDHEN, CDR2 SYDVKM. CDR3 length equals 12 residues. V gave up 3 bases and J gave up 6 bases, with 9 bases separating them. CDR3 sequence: CASSLRQREQYF. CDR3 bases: TGTGCCAGCAGTTTGAGGCAGCGCGAGCAGTACTTC. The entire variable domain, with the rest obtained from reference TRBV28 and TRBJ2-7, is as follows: DVKVTQSSRYLVKRTGEKVFLECVQDMDHENMFWYRQDPGLGLRLIYFSYDVKMKEKGDIPEGYSVSREKKERFSLILESASTNQTSMYLCASSLRQREQYFGPGTRLTVT.

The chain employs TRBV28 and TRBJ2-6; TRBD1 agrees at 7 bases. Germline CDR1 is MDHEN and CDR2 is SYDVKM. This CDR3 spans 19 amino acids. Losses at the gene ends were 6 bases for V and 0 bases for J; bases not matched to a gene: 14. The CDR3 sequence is CASRLSDRVGFSGANVLTF. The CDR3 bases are TGTGCCAGCAGACTATCAGACAGGGTCGGGTTCTCTGGGGCCAACGTCCTGACTTTC.

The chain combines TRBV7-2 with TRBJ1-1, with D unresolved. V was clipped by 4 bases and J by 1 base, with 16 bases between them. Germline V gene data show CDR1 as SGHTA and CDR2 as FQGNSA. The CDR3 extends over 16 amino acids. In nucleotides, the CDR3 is TGTGCCAGCAGCTCGCGAGGGCATCGAGCGAACACTGAAGCTTTCTTT. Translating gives CASSSRGHRANTEAFF.

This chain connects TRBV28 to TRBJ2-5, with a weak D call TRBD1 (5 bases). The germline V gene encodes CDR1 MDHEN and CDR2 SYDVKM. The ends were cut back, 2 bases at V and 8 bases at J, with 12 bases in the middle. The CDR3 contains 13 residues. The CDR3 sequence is CASSLRSRGTQYF. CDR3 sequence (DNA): TGTGCCAGCAGTTTAAGGTCTAGGGGTACCCAGTACTTC. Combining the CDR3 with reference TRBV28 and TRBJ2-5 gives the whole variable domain DVKVTQSSRYLVKRTGEKVFLECVQDMDHENMFWYRQDPGLGLRLIYFSYDVKMKEKGDIPEGYSVSREKKERFSLILESASTNQTSMYLCASSLRSRGTQYFGPGTRLLVL.

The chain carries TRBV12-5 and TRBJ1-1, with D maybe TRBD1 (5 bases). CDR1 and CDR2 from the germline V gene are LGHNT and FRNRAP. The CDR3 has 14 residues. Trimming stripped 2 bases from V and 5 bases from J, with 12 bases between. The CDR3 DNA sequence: TGTGCTAGTGGTTTGTACCAGGGATTAACTGAAGCTTTCTTT. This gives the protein CASGLYQGLTEAFF.

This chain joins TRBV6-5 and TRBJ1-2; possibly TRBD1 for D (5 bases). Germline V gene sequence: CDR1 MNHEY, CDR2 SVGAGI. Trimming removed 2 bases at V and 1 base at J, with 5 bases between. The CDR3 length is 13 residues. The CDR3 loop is CASSYDSNYGYTF. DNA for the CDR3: TGTGCCAGCAGTTACGACAGTAACTATGGCTACACCTTC.

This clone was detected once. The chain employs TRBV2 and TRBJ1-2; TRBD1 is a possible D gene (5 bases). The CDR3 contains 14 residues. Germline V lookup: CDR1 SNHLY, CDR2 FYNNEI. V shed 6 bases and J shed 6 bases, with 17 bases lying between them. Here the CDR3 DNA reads TGTGCCAGCAGCACGGCGGGCGGGGGGAATGGCTACACCTTC. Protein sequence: CASSTAGGGNGYTF.

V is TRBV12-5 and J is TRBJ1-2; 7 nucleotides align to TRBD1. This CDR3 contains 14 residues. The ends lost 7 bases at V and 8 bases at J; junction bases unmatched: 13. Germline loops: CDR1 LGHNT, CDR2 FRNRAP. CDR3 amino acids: CASDDLDREGGYTF. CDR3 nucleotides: TGTGCTAGTGACGACCTAGACAGGGAAGGGGGCTACACCTTC.

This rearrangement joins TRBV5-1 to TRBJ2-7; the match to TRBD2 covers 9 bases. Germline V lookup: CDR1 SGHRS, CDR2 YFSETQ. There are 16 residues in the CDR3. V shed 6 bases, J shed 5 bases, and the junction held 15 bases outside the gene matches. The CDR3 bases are TGCGCCAGCACCCCGGAGGCGGGAGGGCCAGTGGACGAGCAGTACTTC. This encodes CASTPEAGGPVDEQYF.

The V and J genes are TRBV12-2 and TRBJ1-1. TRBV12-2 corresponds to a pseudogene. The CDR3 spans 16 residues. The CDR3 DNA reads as TGTGCAAGTCGCTTAGCGTGGCGGCAAGAGAACACTGAAGCTTTCTTT. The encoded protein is CASRLAWRQENTEAFF.

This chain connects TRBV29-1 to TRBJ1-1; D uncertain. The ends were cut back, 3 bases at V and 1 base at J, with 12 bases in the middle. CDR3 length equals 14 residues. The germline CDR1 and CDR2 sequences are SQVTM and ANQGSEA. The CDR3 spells CSVDMGYQNTEAFF. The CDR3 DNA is TGCAGCGTTGATATGGGCTATCAGAACACTGAAGCTTTCTTT.

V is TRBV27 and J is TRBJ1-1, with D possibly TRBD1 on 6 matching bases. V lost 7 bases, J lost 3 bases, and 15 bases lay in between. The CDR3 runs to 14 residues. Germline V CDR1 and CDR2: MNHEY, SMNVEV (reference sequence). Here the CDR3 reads CASINRPGDTEAFF. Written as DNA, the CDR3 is TGTGCCAGCATCAACCGTCCAGGGGACACTGAAGCTTTCTTT.

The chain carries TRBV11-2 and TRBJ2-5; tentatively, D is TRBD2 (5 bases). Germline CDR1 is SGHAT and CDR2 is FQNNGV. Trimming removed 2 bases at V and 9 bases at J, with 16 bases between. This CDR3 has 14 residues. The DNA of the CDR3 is TGTGCCAGCAGCTTATCCCGGCCGTACGGGGCCCAGTACTTC. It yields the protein CASSLSRPYGAQYF.

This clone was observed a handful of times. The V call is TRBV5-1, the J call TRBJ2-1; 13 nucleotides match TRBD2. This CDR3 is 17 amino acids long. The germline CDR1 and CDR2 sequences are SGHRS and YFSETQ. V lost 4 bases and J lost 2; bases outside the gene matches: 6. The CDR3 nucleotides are TGCGCCAGCAGCCTGACTAGCGGGGGGACGGCCTACAATGAGCAGTTCTTC. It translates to CASSLTSGGTAYNEQFF.

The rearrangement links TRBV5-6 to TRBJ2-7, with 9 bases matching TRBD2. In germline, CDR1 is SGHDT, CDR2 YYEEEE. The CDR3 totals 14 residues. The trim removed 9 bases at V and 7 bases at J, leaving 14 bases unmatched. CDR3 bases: TGTGCCACCTGGGTTTGGAGCGGGAGGTATGAGCAGTACTTC. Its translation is CATWVWSGRYEQYF.